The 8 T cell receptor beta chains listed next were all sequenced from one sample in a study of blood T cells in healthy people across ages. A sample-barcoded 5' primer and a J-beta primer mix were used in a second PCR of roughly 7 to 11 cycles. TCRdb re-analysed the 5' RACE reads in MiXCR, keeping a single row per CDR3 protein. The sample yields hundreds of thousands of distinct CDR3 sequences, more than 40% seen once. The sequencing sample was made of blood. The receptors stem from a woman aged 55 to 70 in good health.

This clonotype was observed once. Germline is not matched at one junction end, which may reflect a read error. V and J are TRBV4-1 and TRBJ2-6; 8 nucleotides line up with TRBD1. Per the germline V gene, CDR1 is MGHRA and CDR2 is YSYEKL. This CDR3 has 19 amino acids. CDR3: CASSQRQGLVSAGANVLTF. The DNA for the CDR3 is TGTGCCAGCAGCCAGAGACAGGGGTTAGTTTCTGCCGGGGCCAACGTCCTGACTTTC.

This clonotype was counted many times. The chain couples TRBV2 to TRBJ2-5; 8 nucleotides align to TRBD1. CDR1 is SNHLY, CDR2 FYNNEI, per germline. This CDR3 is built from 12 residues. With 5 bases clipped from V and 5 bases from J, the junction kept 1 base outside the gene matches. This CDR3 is CASSYRGETQYF. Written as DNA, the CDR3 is TGTGCCAGCAGTTACAGGGGGGAGACCCAGTACTTC.

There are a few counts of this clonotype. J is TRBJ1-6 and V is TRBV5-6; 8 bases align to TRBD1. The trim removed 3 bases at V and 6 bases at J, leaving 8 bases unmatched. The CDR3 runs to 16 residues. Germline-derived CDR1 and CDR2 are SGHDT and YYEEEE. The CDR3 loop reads CASSSGTGLLNSPLHF. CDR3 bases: TGTGCCAGCAGCTCCGGGACAGGCCTCCTTAATTCACCCCTCCACTTT.

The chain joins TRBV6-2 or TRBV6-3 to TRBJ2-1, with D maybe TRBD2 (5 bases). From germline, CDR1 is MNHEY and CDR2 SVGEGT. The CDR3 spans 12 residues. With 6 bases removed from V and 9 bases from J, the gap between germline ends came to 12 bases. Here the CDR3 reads CASRIARGEQFF. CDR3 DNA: TGTGCCAGCAGGATAGCTCGGGGTGAGCAGTTCTTC.

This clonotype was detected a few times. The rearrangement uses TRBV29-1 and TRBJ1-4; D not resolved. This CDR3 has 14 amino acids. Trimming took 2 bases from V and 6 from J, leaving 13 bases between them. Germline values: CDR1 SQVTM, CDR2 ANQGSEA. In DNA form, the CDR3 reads TGCAGCGTTGAATCTAGAGGGTTGGATGAAAAACTGTTTTTT. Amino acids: CSVESRGLDEKLFF.

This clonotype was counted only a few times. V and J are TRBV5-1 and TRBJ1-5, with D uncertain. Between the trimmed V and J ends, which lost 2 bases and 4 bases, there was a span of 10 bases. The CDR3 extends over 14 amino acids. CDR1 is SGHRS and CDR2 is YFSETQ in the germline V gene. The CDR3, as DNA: TGCGCCAGCAGCTTAGAAGATTTAAATCAGCCCCAGCATTTT. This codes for CASSLEDLNQPQHF.

CDR3 in amino acids: CARGGSSYNSPLHF. The CDR3 coding sequence is TGTGCCAGAGGAGGGAGCTCCTATAATTCACCCCTCCACTTT. The chain carries TRBV2 and TRBJ1-6; no reliable D call. The CDR3 extends over 14 amino acids. Germline V gives CDR1 SNHLY, CDR2 FYNNEI. Trimming left V 9 bases short and J 0 bases short, with 9 bases between.

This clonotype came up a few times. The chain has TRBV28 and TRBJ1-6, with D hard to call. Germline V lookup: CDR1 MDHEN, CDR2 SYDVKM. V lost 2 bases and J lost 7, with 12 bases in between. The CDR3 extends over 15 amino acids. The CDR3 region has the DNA TGTGCCAGCAGTTTAGAGGAGGTAGCCAATTCACCCCTCCACTTT. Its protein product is CASSLEEVANSPLHF. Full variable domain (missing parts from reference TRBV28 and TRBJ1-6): DVKVTQSSRYLVKRTGEKVFLECVQDMDHENMFWYRQDPGLGLRLIYFSYDVKMKEKGDIPEGYSVSREKKERFSLILESASTNQTSMYLCASSLEEVANSPLHFGNGTRLTVT.